These T cell receptor beta chains were read from a single sample in a study of blood T cell repertoires in COVID-19. Libraries were prepared by immunoSEQ multiplex PCR; TCRdb keeps only in-frame clonotypes and omits some of them. The table includes hundreds of thousands of clones, around 84% detected once. Sequenced material: PBMCs or T cells enriched from blood (not recorded which). Every receptor here comes from a woman aged 45 to 65 who had recovered from COVID-19. The CDR3 runs from the conserved cysteine through the conserved F or W. Each record gives: V gene, J gene, clone size, D gene, CDR3 DNA, CDR3 protein. A D gene is named only where the DNA matches it firmly. Size is omitted from some rows. Given values are once, few, many or a class for expanded clones.

v_call: TRBV18
j_call: TRBJ1-2
clone_size: NA
d_call: NA
cdr3_nt: TGTGCCAGCTCACCCCGAGAATATAACTATGGCTACACCTTC
cdr3_aa: CASSPREYNYGYTF

v_call: TRBV18
j_call: TRBJ2-7
clone_size: NA
d_call: NA
cdr3_nt: TGTGCCAGCTCACCGAACCTAGACTACGAGCAGTACTTC
cdr3_aa: CASSPNLDYEQYF

v_call: TRBV2
j_call: TRBJ2-1
clone_size: NA
d_call: TRBD2
cdr3_nt: TGTGCCAGCAGTGAACTAAGACTAGCGGGAGTTAATGAGCAGTTCTTC
cdr3_aa: CASSELRLAGVNEQFF

v_call: TRBV19
j_call: TRBJ2-2
clone_size: NA
d_call: TRBD1
cdr3_nt: TGTGCCAGTAGTCCACAGGGGAGGAACACCGGGGAGCTGTTTTTT
cdr3_aa: CASSPQGRNTGELFF

v_call: TRBV4-2
j_call: TRBJ1-1
clone_size: NA
d_call: NA
cdr3_nt: TGTGCCAGCAGCCAAGAGGTAACAGGTGTGGGGAACACTGAAGCTTTCTTT
cdr3_aa: CASSQEVTGVGNTEAFF

v_call: TRBV5-1
j_call: TRBJ2-7
clone_size: NA
d_call: NA
cdr3_nt: TGCGCCAGCAGCTTGATTCAGGGGGGAGGTGAGCAGTACTTC
cdr3_aa: CASSLIQGGGEQYF

v_call: TRBV5-1
j_call: TRBJ2-3
clone_size: NA
d_call: NA
cdr3_nt: TGCGCCAGTTTGCGGGACGGGATTGGTCCCCATACGCAGTATTTT
cdr3_aa: CASLRDGIGPHTQYF

v_call: TRBV15
j_call: TRBJ2-1
clone_size: NA
d_call: TRBD2
cdr3_nt: TGTGCCACCAGCAGAGATAGTCTAGCGGGAGAAGAGCAGTTCTTC
cdr3_aa: CATSRDSLAGEEQFF

v_call: TRBV7-6
j_call: TRBJ2-7
clone_size: NA
d_call: TRBD1
cdr3_nt: TGTGCCAGCAGCCCATACGGGACGACAGGGTACGAGCAGTACTTC
cdr3_aa: CASSPYGTTGYEQYF

v_call: TRBV5-4
j_call: TRBJ2-3
clone_size: NA
d_call: TRBD2
cdr3_nt: TGTGCCTACCTGACAGCGGGAGTTGGGGATACGCAGTATTTT
cdr3_aa: CAYLTAGVGDTQYF

v_call: TRBV6-5
j_call: TRBJ1-1
clone_size: NA
d_call: NA
cdr3_nt: TGTGCCAGCAGTTACCTGGGGCGGGAAGCTTTCTTT
cdr3_aa: CASSYLGREAFF

v_call: TRBV7-2
j_call: TRBJ2-1
clone_size: NA
d_call: TRBD1
cdr3_nt: TGTGCCAGCAGCTTATTAGGGACAGGGGGAGGCGAGCAGTTCTTC
cdr3_aa: CASSLLGTGGGEQFF

v_call: TRBV20-1
j_call: TRBJ2-7
clone_size: NA
d_call: TRBD2
cdr3_nt: TGCAGTGCTAGTGGCGATAGCGGGAGAGCCTACGAGCAGTACTTC
cdr3_aa: CSASGDSGRAYEQYF

v_call: TRBV20-1
j_call: TRBJ1-5
clone_size: NA
d_call: NA
cdr3_nt: TGCAGTGCTAGTTCGGACAGTCTCGGGGCGTATAGCAATCAGCCCCAGCATTTT
cdr3_aa: CSASSDSLGAYSNQPQHF

v_call: TRBV15
j_call: TRBJ1-1
clone_size: NA
d_call: NA
cdr3_nt: TGTGCCACCAGCAGAGATCTGGGCAGGAAAACCTGGGCTTTCTTT
cdr3_aa: CATSRDLGRKTWAFF

v_call: TRBV5-4
j_call: TRBJ1-4
clone_size: NA
d_call: NA
cdr3_nt: TGTGCCAGCAGCTTGGGCCCAACAGCAACTAATGAAAAACTGTTTTTT
cdr3_aa: CASSLGPTATNEKLFF

v_call: TRBV7-2
j_call: TRBJ2-1
clone_size: NA
d_call: TRBD2
cdr3_nt: TGTGCCAGCAGCTTCCAGACTAGCAGTCGGGGAAATGAGCAGTTCTTC
cdr3_aa: CASSFQTSSRGNEQFF

v_call: TRBV5-1
j_call: TRBJ1-3
clone_size: NA
d_call: TRBD1
cdr3_nt: TGCGCCAGCAGCCGTGAGACAGGGGCTGGAAACACCATATATTTT
cdr3_aa: CASSRETGAGNTIYF

v_call: TRBV27
j_call: TRBJ2-7
clone_size: NA
d_call: NA
cdr3_nt: TGTGCCAGCAGTTTCCTAGCGTCCTCCTACGAGCAGTACTTC
cdr3_aa: CASSFLASSYEQYF

v_call: TRBV7-6
j_call: TRBJ2-3
clone_size: once
d_call: NA
cdr3_nt: TGTGCCAGCAGCCCGCAATCAGGGCCCTGGGTCACAGATACGCAGTATTTT
cdr3_aa: CASSPQSGPWVTDTQYF

v_call: TRBV7-6
j_call: TRBJ1-1
clone_size: NA
d_call: NA
cdr3_nt: TGTGCCAGCAGCTTAGGGGGAGGGGGTACTGAAGCTTTCTTT
cdr3_aa: CASSLGGGGTEAFF

v_call: TRBV4-2
j_call: TRBJ2-2
clone_size: NA
d_call: NA
cdr3_nt: TGTGCCAGCAGCCAAGTTTGGGGGCGGTCCGGGGAGCTGTTTTTT
cdr3_aa: CASSQVWGRSGELFF

v_call: TRBV28
j_call: TRBJ1-2
clone_size: NA
d_call: TRBD1
cdr3_nt: TGTGCCAGCAGGGTGCCGGGACAGAATTATGGCTACACCTTC
cdr3_aa: CASRVPGQNYGYTF

v_call: TRBV2
j_call: TRBJ2-7
clone_size: NA
d_call: TRBD2
cdr3_nt: TGTGCCAGCAGGGGCGGACTAGCGGGTTCCTACGAGCAGTACTTC
cdr3_aa: CASRGGLAGSYEQYF

v_call: TRBV30
j_call: TRBJ2-1
clone_size: NA
d_call: NA
cdr3_nt: TGTGCCTGGAGTGTAGGGGAATCGAGAAACAATGAGCAGTTCTTC
cdr3_aa: CAWSVGESRNNEQFF

v_call: TRBV18
j_call: TRBJ1-2
clone_size: NA
d_call: NA
cdr3_nt: TGTGCCAGCTCCCCCGCGCAGGACAAACCCTATGGCTACACCTTC
cdr3_aa: CASSPAQDKPYGYTF

v_call: TRBV23-1
j_call: TRBJ1-1
clone_size: once
d_call: NA
cdr3_nt: TGCGCCAGCACCCAGTCTGGGAGTAGGGCTGAAGCTTTCTTT
cdr3_aa: CASTQSGSRAEAFF

v_call: TRBV3-1/TRBV3-2
j_call: TRBJ2-7
clone_size: once
d_call: TRBD2
cdr3_nt: TGTGCCAGCGAGACTAGCGCGGGGGAGCAGTACTTC
cdr3_aa: CASETSAGEQYF

v_call: TRBV7-9
j_call: TRBJ1-3
clone_size: few
d_call: NA
cdr3_nt: TGTGCCAGCAGCCAAACCGGGACACCCGGAAACACCATATATTTT
cdr3_aa: CASSQTGTPGNTIYF

v_call: TRBV5-1
j_call: TRBJ2-1
clone_size: NA
d_call: TRBD2
cdr3_nt: TGCGCCAGCAACCCCGTAGCGGGAGCTGGGAACAATGAGCAGTTCTTC
cdr3_aa: CASNPVAGAGNNEQFF

v_call: TRBV18
j_call: TRBJ2-1
clone_size: NA
d_call: NA
cdr3_nt: TGTGCCAGCTCACCAGGTTCTAGTTGGTATGAGCAGTTCTTC
cdr3_aa: CASSPGSSWYEQFF

v_call: TRBV19
j_call: TRBJ1-1
clone_size: NA
d_call: TRBD1
cdr3_nt: TGTGCCAGTAGTAGTAGGACAGGGAACACTGAAGCTTTCTTT
cdr3_aa: CASSSRTGNTEAFF